The rows below give T cell receptor beta chains drawn from one sample of a study of T cells expressing NK-cell markers. TCRdb re-called the 5' RACE reads; every CDR3 protein appears as one record, without DNA. The ten most abundant clones cover around 3.9% of a sample with about 260,000 distinct CDR3 sequences. The sequenced sample was blood T cells: a sorted CD56 or NKG2C T cell subset, CD4+ or CD8+ T cells, or bulk PBMC T cells (not recorded which). These receptors all come from a woman between 18 and 70 years old in good health. Both conserved end residues are part of each CDR3. The order of the fields is V gene, J gene, CDR3 protein.

TRBV7-2	TRBJ2-3	CASSYASGSSTDTQYF
TRBV10-1	TRBJ1-1	CASKRDRAVDTEAFF
TRBV6-2/TRBV6-3	TRBJ1-1	CASSYLGTVNTEAFF
TRBV12-3/TRBV12-4	TRBJ2-5	CASRSTGEQETQYF
TRBV3-1	TRBJ2-7	CASSQGSAGYYEQYF
TRBV11-2	TRBJ1-2	CASSPNRGLFYGYTF
TRBV9	TRBJ1-3	CASSTQQSFGGNTIYF
TRBV6-5	TRBJ1-3	CASSYSSGGYGNTIYF
TRBV4-2	TRBJ2-1	CASSQGGSGSSNEQFF
TRBV20-1	TRBJ1-1	CSARDPGRPEAFF
TRBV6-5	TRBJ2-2	CASSYKVTQVELGELFF
TRBV11-2	TRBJ2-7	CASSLVADDYEQYF
TRBV6-1	TRBJ2-3	CASSENEDTQYF
TRBV4-2	TRBJ1-6	CASSSVGQYNSPLHF
TRBV5-6	TRBJ2-1	CASSFPGTTYNEQFF
TRBV30	TRBJ1-5	CAWSVQGGNQPQHF
TRBV12-3/TRBV12-4	TRBJ2-6	CASSLNSGSGANVLTF
TRBV18	TRBJ2-1	CASSPVGQGYEQFF
TRBV29-1	TRBJ1-1	CTGPALHTEAFF
TRBV20-1	TRBJ2-3	CSAVYTFQGTQYF
TRBV23-1	TRBJ2-5	CASSQSRDGRETQYF
TRBV11-1	TRBJ1-5	CASSLHADQPQHF
TRBV4-3	TRBJ1-3	CASSQGGGSNTIYF
TRBV2	TRBJ2-3	CASSVQSGSTDTQYF
TRBV2	TRBJ2-3	CASIGQGIRTDTQYF
TRBV7-2	TRBJ2-1	CASSRGLAENEQFF
TRBV7-7	TRBJ2-5	CASSPSGGLKETQYF
TRBV5-1	TRBJ1-4	CASGSATNEKLFF
TRBV20-1	TRBJ2-7	CSARDGGSYEQYF
TRBV10-3	TRBJ2-7	CAISYRGDHEQYF
TRBV18	TRBJ2-1	CASSALAVAYNEQFF
TRBV18	TRBJ2-3	CASSPGESEGYTQYF
TRBV25-1	TRBJ1-3	CASSEHSRLGTIYF
TRBV3-1	TRBJ1-2	CASSRWTSLNYGYTF
TRBV6-2/TRBV6-3	TRBJ1-5	CASSYDPASRGSQPQHF
TRBV6-5	TRBJ2-3	CASSSGGSTDTQYF
TRBV5-1	TRBJ2-3	CASSLVPSGEDTQYF
TRBV7-2	TRBJ1-5	CASTPGRGNQPQHF
TRBV20-1	TRBJ2-2	CSARRGTGELFF
TRBV20-1	TRBJ2-1	CSAARATSGGYNEQFF
TRBV11-2	TRBJ2-7	CASSVDRGEQYF